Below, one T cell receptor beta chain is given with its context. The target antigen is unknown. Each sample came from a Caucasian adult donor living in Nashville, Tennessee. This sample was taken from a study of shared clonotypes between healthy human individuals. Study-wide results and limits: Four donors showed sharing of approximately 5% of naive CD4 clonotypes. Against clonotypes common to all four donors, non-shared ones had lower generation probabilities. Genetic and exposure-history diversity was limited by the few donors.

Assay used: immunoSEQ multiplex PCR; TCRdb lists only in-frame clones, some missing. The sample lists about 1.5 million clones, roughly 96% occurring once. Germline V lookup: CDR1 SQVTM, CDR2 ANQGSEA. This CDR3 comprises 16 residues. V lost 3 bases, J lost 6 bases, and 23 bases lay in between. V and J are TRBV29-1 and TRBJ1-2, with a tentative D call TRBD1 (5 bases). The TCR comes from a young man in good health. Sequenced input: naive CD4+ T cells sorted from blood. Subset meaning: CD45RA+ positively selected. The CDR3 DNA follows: TGCAGCGTTGATGGGGGTACACCCTCAGGGTCTGATGGCTACACCTTC. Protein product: CSVDGGTPSGSDGYTF.